This T cell receptor beta chain appears in the sequencing data of a study of blood T cell repertoires in COVID-19. The overall study: The study drew acute and convalescent COVID-19 samples from the United States, Italy and Spain.

This CDR3 comprises 16 residues. Germline V gene sequence: CDR1 SGHAT, CDR2 FQNNGV. Trimming took 5 bases from V and 8 from J; bases not matched to a gene: 12. Sequencing used immunoSEQ multiplex PCR; TCRdb keeps in-frame clones, though not all of them. The sample lists about 300,000 clones, around nine tenths seen once, with over 1% in the top ten. The sample taken for sequencing was peripheral blood. The chain links TRBV11-2 to TRBJ1-4; TRBD1 agrees at 9 bases. This TCR was recovered from a man in his 70s with acute or convalescent COVID-19. CDR3 loop: CASSRDPGTGYEKLFF. DNA for the CDR3: TGTGCCAGCAGCCGAGACCCCGGGACAGGGTACGAAAAACTGTTTTTT.